This T cell receptor beta chain was observed in a study of cytomegalovirus exposure and HLA in healthy donors. Study-wide points: Analysis was carried out at a later point, and it linked a missense DCLRE1C variant to TCR beta V- and J-gene trimming. Several of the most significant clusters appeared linked to common viral pathogens, based on a later analysis. HLA restriction was apparent for most CMV-associated TCR beta chains in a later analysis. Usually a TCR sequence was rare, but some public TCRs were found in many donors.

A multiplex PCR was run with 60 Vbeta primers and 13 Jbeta primers. Method: immunoSEQ multiplex PCR; TCRdb's copy keeps in-frame clones and lacks some. The clone table shows approximately 46,000 clones, with the ten largest holding roughly 7.3%. The V end was cut by 0 bases, the J end by 5 bases, with 12 bases between. The V gene's germline CDR1 is SGHDT and CDR2 YYEEEE. The CDR3 extends over 14 amino acids. Note on this clone: Its antigen is currently unknown.

This sequence was found in a male donor in good health and CMV-seronegative. The sequenced sample consisted of PBMCs. The chain combines TRBV5-6 with TRBJ2-7; TRBD2 is a possible D gene (7 bases). CDR3 sequence reads: CASSLGGGGNEQYF. CDR3 in DNA: TGTGCCAGCAGCTTGGGGGGAGGGGGGAACGAGCAGTACTTC.